The 19 T cell receptor beta chains below all came from one sample that was sequenced in a study of blood T cells in healthy people across ages (dated by TCRdb to about 2015). The receptor library was made with 5' RACE. Sequencing took place on an Illumina HiSeq 2500. A second roughly 6 to 12 cycle PCR used a sample-barcoded 5' primer and a J-beta primer mix. The raw public data were reprocessed by TCRdb itself: fastp quality trimming at Q25, MiXCR clonotype calling, in-frame beta chains only. Rows are unified per CDR3 protein, each entry keeping the most common DNA and genes. Present in this sample are over 550,000 distinct CDR3 sequences, about 30% of which were seen just once. Roughly 14% of the sample is in the top ten clones. The sequenced sample consisted of blood. Receptors originate from a woman of 80 years or more in good health.

This clonotype has more than one count but fewer than ten. A clone one base away is much larger, so this may be a read error. The chain has TRBV2 and TRBJ2-5; D is tentatively TRBD1 or TRBD2 (5 bases each). Trimming cost V 3 bases and J 11 bases, with 22 bases left between them. Germline lookup yields CDR1 SNHLY and CDR2 FYNNEI. The CDR3 runs 15 residues. The CDR3 is CASSDPLRWGNEQYF. CDR3 DNA sequence: TGTGCCAGCAGTGACCCGCTCCGTTGGGGGAATGAGCAGTACTTC.

This clonotype came up many times. The chain joins TRBV6-1 to TRBJ2-5; D gene uncertain. Germline V gene data show CDR1 as MNHNS and CDR2 as SASEGT. The CDR3 sequence is 15 residues long. V was shortened by 4 bases and J by 2 bases, with 14 bases between the two germline ends. Here the CDR3 reads CASSVELGRQETQYF. The CDR3 coding sequence is TGTGCCAGCAGTGTAGAACTTGGGCGACAAGAGACCCAGTACTTC.

This clonotype came up many times. The CDR3 DNA is TGTGCCAGCAGCTCAGTAGGGAATGAGCAGTTCTTC. Amino acids: CASSSVGNEQFF. The genes are TRBV9 and TRBJ2-1, with D unresolved. CDR3 length: 12 residues. The germline V gene encodes CDR1 SGDLS and CDR2 YYNGEE. V dropped 4 bases and J dropped 7 bases, with 9 bases sitting between them.

The table lists this clonotype with many counts. V usage is TRBV5-1 and J usage is TRBJ2-5; 7 bases are a match to TRBD1. CDR1 is SGHRS, CDR2 YFSETQ, per germline. V trimming: 2 bases; J trimming: 4 bases; junction bases outside the gene matches: 8. The CDR3 consists of 15 residues. Written as DNA, the CDR3 is TGCGCCAGCAGCTTACAGGGGAGAAAAGGAGAGACCCAGTACTTC. This translates into CASSLQGRKGETQYF.

This clonotype was recorded many times. The rearrangement uses TRBV7-9 and TRBJ1-2; TRBD1 matches at 10 bases. CDR1 and CDR2 (germline): SEHNR, FQNEAQ (reference sequence). The V gene end was trimmed by 4 bases and the J gene end by 7 bases; junction bases not matched to a gene: 12. The CDR3 is made up of 16 amino acids. CDR3 amino acids: CASSSPTGQGMSGYTF. The CDR3 region has the DNA TGTGCCAGCAGCTCACCAACGGGACAGGGGATGAGTGGCTACACCTTC.

This clonotype was seen many times. The chain couples TRBV4-1 to TRBJ1-2; 7 bases line up with TRBD1. The V and J ends lost 4 bases and 0 bases, in that order; junction bases with no gene match: 8. The CDR3 spans 16 residues. Germline V gene data show CDR1 as MGHRA and CDR2 as YSYEKL. The CDR3 loop is CASSRNGGQTNYGYTF. The DNA of the CDR3 is TGCGCCAGCAGCCGTAATGGGGGACAGACTAACTATGGCTACACCTTC.

The V call is TRBV15, the J call TRBJ2-3, with 7 positions matching TRBD2. Trimming at V came to 5 bases and at J to 5 bases, leaving 10 bases not matched to a gene. The length of the CDR3 is 15 residues. Germline lookup yields CDR1 LNHNV and CDR2 YYDKDF (reference sequence). CDR3 sequence reads: CATSSPMGGEDTQYF. For the CDR3, the DNA is TGTGCCACCAGCTCCCCCATGGGGGGGGAAGATACGCAGTATTTT.

With regard to this clonotype: This could be a read error, since a much larger clone is one nucleotide away. The CDR3 loop reads CSLETRQVPETQYF. In nucleotides, the CDR3 is TGCAGTTTAGAGACAAGGCAGGTTCCAGAGACCCAGTACTTC. The rearrangement uses TRBV20-1 and TRBJ2-5, with D uncertain. The CDR3 loop spans 14 amino acids. The V gene lost 8 bases and the J gene lost 4 bases, with 20 bases spanning the gap. CDR1 and CDR2 from the germline V gene are DFQATT and SNEGSKA (reference sequence).

This clonotype has at least ten counts. The chain uses TRBV6-5 and TRBJ2-7; D unresolved. Germline loops: CDR1 MNHEY, CDR2 SVGAGI. This CDR3 region has 14 residues. V lost 2 bases to trimming and J lost 2 bases, with 10 bases between them. The CDR3 DNA reads as TGTGCCAGCAGTTACGGGGTCTTAACCTACGAGCAGTACTTC. Protein sequence: CASSYGVLTYEQYF.

This clonotype showed up many times. The chain has TRBV5-1 and TRBJ1-1; D not resolved. CDR1 is SGHRS and CDR2 is YFSETQ in the germline V gene. CDR3 length equals 12 residues. The V and J ends lost 0 bases and 7 bases respectively, with 7 bases between them. The CDR3 protein is CASSLAGIEAFF. In DNA, the CDR3 is TGCGCCAGCAGCTTGGCCGGGATTGAAGCTTTCTTT.

The chain carries TRBV18 and TRBJ1-4; D call uncertain. The V and J ends lost 3 bases and 10 bases respectively, with 12 bases between them. The CDR3 covers 13 residues. Germline CDR1 reads KGHSH; CDR2 reads LQKENI. The CDR3 region is CASSPTYDGKLFF. The CDR3 DNA follows: TGTGCCAGCTCACCTACATATGACGGAAAACTGTTTTTT. The full variable domain, in which reference TRBV18 and TRBJ1-4 provide the parts outside the CDR3, is NAGVMQNPRHLVRRRGQEARLRCSPMKGHSHVYWYRQLPEEGLKFMVYLQKENIIDESGMPKERFSAEFPKEGPSILRIQQVVRGDSAAYFCASSPTYDGKLFFGSGTQLSVL.

V gene TRBV20-1 combines with J gene TRBJ2-7; tentatively, D is TRBD2 (6 bases). V shed 5 bases and J shed 2 bases, with 19 bases lying between them. The V gene's germline CDR1 is DFQATT and CDR2 SNEGSKA (reference sequence). CDR3 length equals 15 residues. The CDR3 sequence: CSASPGNRRAYEQYF. Written as DNA, the CDR3 is TGCAGTGCTTCTCCCGGGAATAGGAGGGCCTACGAGCAGTACTTC.

This clonotype was counted between two and nine times. The chain joins TRBV11-3 to TRBJ2-1; D possibly corresponds to TRBD2 (5 bases). With 7 bases removed from V and 7 bases from J, the gap between germline ends came to 11 bases. CDR1 and CDR2 (germline): SGHNT, YENEEA. The CDR3 totals 12 residues. CDR3 sequence (DNA): TGTGCCAGCACCGGCCCGGGGAATGAGCAGTTCTTC. Its protein is CASTGPGNEQFF.

This clonotype was seen repeatedly, ten times or more. CDR3 loop: CSATDFFQRGSTDTQYF. Written as DNA, the CDR3 is TGCAGTGCCACCGACTTTTTCCAGCGGGGGAGCACAGATACGCAGTATTTT. The V and J genes are TRBV20-1 and TRBJ2-3; 8 bases match TRBD2. The CDR3 extends over 17 amino acids. Germline CDR1 is DFQATT and CDR2 is SNEGSKA (reference sequence). V dropped 6 bases and J dropped 0; count of bases not matched to a gene: 14.

This clonotype has a handful of counts. The rearrangement links TRBV6-6 to TRBJ1-1, with a weak D call TRBD1 (5 bases). V was clipped by 0 bases and J by 10 bases, with 12 bases between them. This CDR3 region has 13 residues. Looked up from germline, CDR1 is MNHNY and CDR2 is SVGAGI (reference sequence). The CDR3 DNA reads as TGTGCCAGCAGTTACTCGGAGGGTGGGGGAGCTTTCTTT. Amino acids: CASSYSEGGGAFF.

With regard to this clonotype: This may arise from a read error, as a much more abundant clone is one base away. J is TRBJ2-3 and V is TRBV6-5; 14 bases line up with TRBD2. The germline V gene has CDR1 MNHEY and CDR2 SVGAGI. The CDR3 is 16 amino acids. The CDR3: CANSRLAGGPKDTQYF. In DNA form, the CDR3 reads TGTGCCAACAGTAGACTAGCGGGGGGGCCGAAAGATACGCAGTATTTT.

This clonotype was found a few times. This chain links TRBV7-6 with TRBJ1-1, with 12 bases fitting TRBD1. This CDR3 has 16 amino acids. V lost 4 bases and J lost 7; bases outside the gene matches: 10. Germline lookup yields CDR1 SGHVS and CDR2 FNYEAQ. The CDR3 nucleotides are TGTGCCAGCAGCTCCGGGGGACAGGGGGCCCGAAGTGAAGCTTTCTTT. Protein sequence: CASSSGGQGARSEAFF.

As to this clonotype: A read error is possible here, since a much larger clone lies one base away. This chain uses TRBV7-2 with TRBJ2-1, with D perhaps given as TRBD1 or TRBD2 (6 bases each). The J call could be wrong; TRBJ2-7 is a better fit for the DNA end. Germline V gives CDR1 SGHTA, CDR2 FQGNSA. The CDR3 runs 15 residues. CDR3 sequence: CASSLERGVYNEQYF. The CDR3 DNA is TGTGCCAGCAGCTTAGAAAGGGGGGTATACAATGAGCAGTACTTC.

Note on this clonotype: A single base separates this from a much larger clone, so it may be a read error. The chain recombines TRBV27 with TRBJ2-3; 7 nucleotides agree with TRBD1. From germline, CDR1 is MNHEY and CDR2 SMNVEV (reference sequence). CDR3 size: 14 residues. Unmatched junction bases numbered 12, after V lost 5 bases and J lost 10 bases. As DNA, the CDR3 is TGTGCCAGCAGTACCTTGGACAGGCCAAATGCGCAGTATTTT. Translated: CASSTLDRPNAQYF.